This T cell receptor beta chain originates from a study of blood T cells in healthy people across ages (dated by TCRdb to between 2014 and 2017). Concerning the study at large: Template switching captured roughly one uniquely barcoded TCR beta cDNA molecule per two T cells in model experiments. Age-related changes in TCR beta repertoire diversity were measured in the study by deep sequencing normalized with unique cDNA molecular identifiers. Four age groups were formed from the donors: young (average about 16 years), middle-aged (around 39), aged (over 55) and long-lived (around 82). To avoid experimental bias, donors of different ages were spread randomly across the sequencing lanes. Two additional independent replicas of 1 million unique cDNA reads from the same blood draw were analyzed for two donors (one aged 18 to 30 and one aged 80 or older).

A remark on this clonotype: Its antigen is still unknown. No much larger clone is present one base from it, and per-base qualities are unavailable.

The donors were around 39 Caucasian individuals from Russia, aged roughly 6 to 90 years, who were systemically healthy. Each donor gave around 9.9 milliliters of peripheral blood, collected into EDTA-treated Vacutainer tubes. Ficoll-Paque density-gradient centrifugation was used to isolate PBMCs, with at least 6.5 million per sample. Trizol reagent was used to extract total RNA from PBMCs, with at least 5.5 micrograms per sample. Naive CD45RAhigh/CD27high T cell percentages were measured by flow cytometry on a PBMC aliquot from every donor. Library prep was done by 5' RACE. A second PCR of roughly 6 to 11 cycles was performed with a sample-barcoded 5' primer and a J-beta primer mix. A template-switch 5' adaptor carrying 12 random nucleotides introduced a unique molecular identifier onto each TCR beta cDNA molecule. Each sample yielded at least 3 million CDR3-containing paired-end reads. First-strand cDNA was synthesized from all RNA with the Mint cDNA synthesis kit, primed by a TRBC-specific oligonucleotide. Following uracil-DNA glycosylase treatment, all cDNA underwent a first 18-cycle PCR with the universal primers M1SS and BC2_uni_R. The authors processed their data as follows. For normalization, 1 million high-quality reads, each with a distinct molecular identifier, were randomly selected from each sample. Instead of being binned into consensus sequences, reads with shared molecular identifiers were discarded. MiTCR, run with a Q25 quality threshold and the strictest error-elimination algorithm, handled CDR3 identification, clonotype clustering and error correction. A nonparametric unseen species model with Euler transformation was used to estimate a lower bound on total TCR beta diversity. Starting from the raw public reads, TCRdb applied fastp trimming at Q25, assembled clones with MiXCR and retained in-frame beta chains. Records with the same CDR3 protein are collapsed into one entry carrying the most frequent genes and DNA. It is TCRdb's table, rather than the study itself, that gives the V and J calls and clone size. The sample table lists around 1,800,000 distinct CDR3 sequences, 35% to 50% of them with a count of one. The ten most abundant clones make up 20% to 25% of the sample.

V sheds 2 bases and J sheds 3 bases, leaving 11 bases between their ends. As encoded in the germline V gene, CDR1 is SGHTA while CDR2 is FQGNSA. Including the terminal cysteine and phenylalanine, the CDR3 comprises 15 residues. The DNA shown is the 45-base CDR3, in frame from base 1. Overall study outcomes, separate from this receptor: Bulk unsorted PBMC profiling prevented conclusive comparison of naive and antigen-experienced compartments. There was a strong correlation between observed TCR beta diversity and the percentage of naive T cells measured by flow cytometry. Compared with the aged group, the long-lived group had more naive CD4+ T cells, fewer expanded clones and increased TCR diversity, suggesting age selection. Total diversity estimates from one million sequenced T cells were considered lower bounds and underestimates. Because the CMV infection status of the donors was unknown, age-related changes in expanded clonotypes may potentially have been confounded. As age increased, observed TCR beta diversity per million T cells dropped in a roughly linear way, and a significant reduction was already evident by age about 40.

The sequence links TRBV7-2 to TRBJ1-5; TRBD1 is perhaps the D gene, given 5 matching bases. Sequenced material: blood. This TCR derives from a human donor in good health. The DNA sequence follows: TGTGCCAGCAGCTTAAGGGGTGCCGACAATCAGCCCCAGCATTTT. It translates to CASSLRGADNQPQHF.